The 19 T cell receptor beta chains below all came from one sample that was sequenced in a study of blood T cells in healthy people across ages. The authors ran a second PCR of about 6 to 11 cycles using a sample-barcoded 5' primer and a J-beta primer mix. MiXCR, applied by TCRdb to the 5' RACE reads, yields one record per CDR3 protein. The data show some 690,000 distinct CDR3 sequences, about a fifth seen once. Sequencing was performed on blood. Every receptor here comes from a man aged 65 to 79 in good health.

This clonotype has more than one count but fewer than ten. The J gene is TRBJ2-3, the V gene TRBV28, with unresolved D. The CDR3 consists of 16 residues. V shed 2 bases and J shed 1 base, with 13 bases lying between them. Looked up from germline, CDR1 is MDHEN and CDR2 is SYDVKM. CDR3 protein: CASSLIPPERTDTQYF. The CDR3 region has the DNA TGTGCCAGCAGTTTAATCCCGCCCGAGCGCACAGATACGCAGTATTTT.

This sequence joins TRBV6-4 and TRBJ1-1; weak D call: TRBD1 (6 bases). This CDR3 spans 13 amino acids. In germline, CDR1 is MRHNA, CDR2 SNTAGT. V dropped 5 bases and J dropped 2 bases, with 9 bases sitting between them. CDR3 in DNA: TGTGCCAGCAGTAGGGGGAGTAACACTGAAGCTTTCTTT. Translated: CASSRGSNTEAFF.

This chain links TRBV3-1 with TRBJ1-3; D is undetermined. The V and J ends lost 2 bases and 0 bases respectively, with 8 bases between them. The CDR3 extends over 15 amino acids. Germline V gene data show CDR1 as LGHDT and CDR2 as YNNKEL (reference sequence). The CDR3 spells CASSQPGLSGNTIYF. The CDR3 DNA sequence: TGTGCCAGCAGCCAACCGGGCCTCTCTGGAAACACCATATATTTT.

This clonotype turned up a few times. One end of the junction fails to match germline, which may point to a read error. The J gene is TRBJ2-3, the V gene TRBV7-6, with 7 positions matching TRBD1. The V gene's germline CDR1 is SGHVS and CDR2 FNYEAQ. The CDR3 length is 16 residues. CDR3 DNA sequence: TGTGCCAGTAGCTTAGCACGACAGGGCATTACGGATACGCAGTATTTT. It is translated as CASSLARQGITDTQYF.

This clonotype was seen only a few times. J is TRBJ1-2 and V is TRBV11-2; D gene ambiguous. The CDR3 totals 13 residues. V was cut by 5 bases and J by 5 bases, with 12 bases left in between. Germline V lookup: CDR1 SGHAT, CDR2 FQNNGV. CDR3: CASSLTDGYGYTF. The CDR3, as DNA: TGTGCCAGCAGCCTCACGGACGGGTATGGCTACACCTTC.

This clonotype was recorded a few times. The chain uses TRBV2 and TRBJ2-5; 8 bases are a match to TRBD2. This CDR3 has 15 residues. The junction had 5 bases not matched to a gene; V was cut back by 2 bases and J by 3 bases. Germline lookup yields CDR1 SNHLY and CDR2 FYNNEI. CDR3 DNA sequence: TGTGCCAGCAGTGAATTGACGGGGGGGAAAGAGACCCAGTACTTC. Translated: CASSELTGGKETQYF.

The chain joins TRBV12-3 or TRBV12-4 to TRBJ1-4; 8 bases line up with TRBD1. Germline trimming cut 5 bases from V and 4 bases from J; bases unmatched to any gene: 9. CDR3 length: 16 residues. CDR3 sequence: CASSHQGAWGNEKLFF. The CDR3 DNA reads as TGTGCCAGCAGTCACCAGGGGGCGTGGGGTAATGAAAAACTGTTTTTT.

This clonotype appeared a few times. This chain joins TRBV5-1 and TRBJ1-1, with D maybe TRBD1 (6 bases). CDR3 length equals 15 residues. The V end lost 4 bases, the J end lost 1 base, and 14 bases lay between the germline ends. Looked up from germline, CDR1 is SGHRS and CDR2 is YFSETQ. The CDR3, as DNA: TGCGCCAGCAGCGCCAGACAGGCCACGAACACTGAAGCTTTCTTT. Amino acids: CASSARQATNTEAFF.

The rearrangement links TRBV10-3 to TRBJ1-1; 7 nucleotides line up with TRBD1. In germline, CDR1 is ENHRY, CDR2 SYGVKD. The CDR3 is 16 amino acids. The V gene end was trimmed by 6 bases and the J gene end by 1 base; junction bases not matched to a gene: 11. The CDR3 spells CAIRQGVGNGNTEAFF. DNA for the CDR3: TGTGCCATCAGGCAGGGGGTTGGGAATGGGAACACTGAAGCTTTCTTT.

Here the CDR3 reads CASSQDLDSPLHF. In DNA, the CDR3 is TGCGCCAGCAGCCAAGACTTAGATTCACCCCTCCACTTT. The V and J genes are TRBV4-1 and TRBJ1-6; D gene uncertain. CDR1 and CDR2 from the germline V gene are MGHRA and YSYEKL. The CDR3 has 13 amino acids. V was clipped by 0 bases and J by 8 bases, with 5 bases between them.

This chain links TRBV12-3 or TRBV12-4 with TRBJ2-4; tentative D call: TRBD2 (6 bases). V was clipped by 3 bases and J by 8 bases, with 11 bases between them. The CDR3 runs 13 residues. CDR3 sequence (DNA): TGTGCCAGCAGTTTGGGCGGGGTAGACATTCAGTACTTC. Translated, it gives CASSLGGVDIQYF.

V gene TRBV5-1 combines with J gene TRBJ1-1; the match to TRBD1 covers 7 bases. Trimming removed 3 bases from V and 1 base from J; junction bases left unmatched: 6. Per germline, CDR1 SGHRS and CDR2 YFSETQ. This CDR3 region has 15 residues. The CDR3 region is CASSSGTVRNTEAFF. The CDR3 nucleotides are TGCGCCAGCAGCTCCGGGACAGTCCGGAACACTGAAGCTTTCTTT.

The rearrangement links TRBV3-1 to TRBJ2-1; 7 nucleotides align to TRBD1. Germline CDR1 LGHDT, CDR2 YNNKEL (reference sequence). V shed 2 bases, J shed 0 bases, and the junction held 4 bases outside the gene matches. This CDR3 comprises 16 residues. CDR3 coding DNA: TGTGCCAGCAGCCAATTTCCAGGGGGCTCCTACAATGAGCAGTTCTTC. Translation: CASSQFPGGSYNEQFF.

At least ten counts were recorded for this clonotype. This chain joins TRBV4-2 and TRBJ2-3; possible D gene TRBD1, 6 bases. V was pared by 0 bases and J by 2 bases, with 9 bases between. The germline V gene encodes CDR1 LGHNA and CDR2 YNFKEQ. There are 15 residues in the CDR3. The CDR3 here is CASSQEGGPTDTQYF. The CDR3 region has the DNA TGTGCCAGCAGCCAAGAAGGGGGTCCCACAGATACGCAGTATTTT.

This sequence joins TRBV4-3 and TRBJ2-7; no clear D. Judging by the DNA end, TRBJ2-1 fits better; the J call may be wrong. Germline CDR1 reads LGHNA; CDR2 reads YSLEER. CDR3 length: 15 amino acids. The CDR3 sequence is CASSQDGQGPPEQFF. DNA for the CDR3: TGCGCCAGCAGCCAAGATGGGCAAGGCCCCCCTGAGCAGTTCTTC.

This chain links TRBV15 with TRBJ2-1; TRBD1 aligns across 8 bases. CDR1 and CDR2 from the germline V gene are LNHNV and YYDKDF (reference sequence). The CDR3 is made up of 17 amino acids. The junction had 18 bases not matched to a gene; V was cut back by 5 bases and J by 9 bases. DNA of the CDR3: TGTGCCACCAGCCCGTTTCCCGAAAGACAGGGGCTCGGTGAGCAGTTCTTC. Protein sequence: CATSPFPERQGLGEQFF.

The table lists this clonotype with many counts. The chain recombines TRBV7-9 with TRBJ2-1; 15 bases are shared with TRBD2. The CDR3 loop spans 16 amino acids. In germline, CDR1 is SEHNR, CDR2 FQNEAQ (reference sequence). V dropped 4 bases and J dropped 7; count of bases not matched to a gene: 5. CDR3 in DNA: TGTGCCAGCAGCTCCGGGACTAGCGGGAGGAATAATGAGCAGTTCTTC. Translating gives CASSSGTSGRNNEQFF. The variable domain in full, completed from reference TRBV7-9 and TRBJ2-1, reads DTGVSQNPRHKITKRGQNVTFRCDPISEHNRLYWYRQTLGQGPEFLTYFQNEAQLEKSRLLSDRFSAERPKGSFSTLEIQRTEQGDSAMYLCASSSGTSGRNNEQFFGPGTRLTVL.

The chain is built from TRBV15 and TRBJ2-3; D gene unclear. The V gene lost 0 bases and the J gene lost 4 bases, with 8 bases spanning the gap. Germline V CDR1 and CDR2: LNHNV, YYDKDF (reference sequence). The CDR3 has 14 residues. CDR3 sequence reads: CATSREYPPDTQYF. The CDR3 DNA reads TGTGCCACCAGCAGAGAGTACCCGCCAGATACGCAGTATTTT.

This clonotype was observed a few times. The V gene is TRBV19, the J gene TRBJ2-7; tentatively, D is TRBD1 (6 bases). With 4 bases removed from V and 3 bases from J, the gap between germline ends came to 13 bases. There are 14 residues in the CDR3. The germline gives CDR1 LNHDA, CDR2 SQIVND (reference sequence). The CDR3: CASSTRSDSYEQYV. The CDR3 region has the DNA TGTGCCAGTAGTACGAGATCGGACAGCTACGAGCAGTACGTC.